The 4 T cell receptor beta chains below all came from one sample that was sequenced in a study of blood T cell repertoires in COVID-19. Produced via immunoSEQ multiplex PCR; TCRdb's table is partial and in-frame only. The sample lists fewer than 200,000 clones; around 90% were seen once. The sequenced sample consisted of peripheral blood. The receptors derive from a man aged 35-49 years with active or convalescent COVID-19.

The chain uses TRBV3-1 (or the pseudogene TRBV3-2) and TRBJ1-4, with 9 bases aligning to TRBD1. Germline V CDR1 and CDR2: LGHDT, YNNKEL (reference sequence). This CDR3 comprises 15 residues. J was trimmed by 5 bases and V by 4 bases; bases with no gene match: 5. CDR3 DNA: TGTGCCAGCAGCCGTGGGACAGGGTACAATGAAAAACTGTTTTTT. It codes for CASSRGTGYNEKLFF.

In this sample, this clone turned up a few times. The chain uses TRBV3-1 (or the pseudogene TRBV3-2) and TRBJ2-5; tentatively, D is TRBD1 or TRBD2 (12 bases each). This CDR3 is 22 amino acids long. The V end lost 3 bases, the J end lost 5 bases, and 37 bases lay between the germline ends. Germline CDR1 and CDR2: LGHDT and YNNKEL (reference sequence). The CDR3 DNA is TGTGCCAGCAGCCACCCGGGACAGGGGGCGACTAGCGGGGGCCAGAGAAGGGAGACCCAGTACTTC. It codes for CASSHPGQGATSGGQRRETQYF.

This chain connects TRBV5-1 to TRBJ2-7, with a possible D match to TRBD1 (5 bases). Between the trimmed V and J ends, which lost 0 bases and 6 bases, there was a span of 19 bases. Germline V gene sequence: CDR1 SGHRS, CDR2 YFSETQ. This CDR3 is 16 amino acids long. CDR3 nucleotides: TGCGCCAGCAGCTTGGATACTCCCCAGGGAATCGGCGAGCAGTACTTC. This translates into CASSLDTPQGIGEQYF.

V and J are TRBV6-5 and TRBJ2-3; tentative D call: TRBD2 (6 bases). Germline lookup yields CDR1 MNHEY and CDR2 SVGAGI. This CDR3 has 15 amino acids. V lost 2 bases, J lost 0 bases, and 9 bases lay in between. CDR3 in amino acids: CASSYQAGSTDTQYF. CDR3 bases: TGTGCCAGCAGTTACCAGGCGGGGAGCACAGATACGCAGTATTTT.